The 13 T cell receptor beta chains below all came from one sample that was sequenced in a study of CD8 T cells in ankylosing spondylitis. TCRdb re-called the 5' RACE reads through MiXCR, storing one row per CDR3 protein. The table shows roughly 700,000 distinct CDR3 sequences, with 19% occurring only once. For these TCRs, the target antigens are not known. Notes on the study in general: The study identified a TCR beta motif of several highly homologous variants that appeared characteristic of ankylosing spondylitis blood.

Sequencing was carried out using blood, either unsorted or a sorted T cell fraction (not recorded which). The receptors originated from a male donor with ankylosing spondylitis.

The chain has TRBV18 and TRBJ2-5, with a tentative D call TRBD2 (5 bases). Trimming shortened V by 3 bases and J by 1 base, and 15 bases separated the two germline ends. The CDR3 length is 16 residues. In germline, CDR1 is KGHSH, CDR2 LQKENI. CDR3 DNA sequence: TGTGCCAGCTCACCCCGGGATGGTGGGGTCCAAGAGACCCAGTACTTC. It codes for CASSPRDGGVQETQYF.

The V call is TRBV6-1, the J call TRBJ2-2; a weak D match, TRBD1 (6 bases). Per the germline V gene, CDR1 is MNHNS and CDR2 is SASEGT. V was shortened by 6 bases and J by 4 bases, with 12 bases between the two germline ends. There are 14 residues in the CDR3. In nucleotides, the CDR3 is TGTGCCAGCAGCCCAGACAGGATCACCGGGGAGCTGTTTTTT. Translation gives CASSPDRITGELFF.

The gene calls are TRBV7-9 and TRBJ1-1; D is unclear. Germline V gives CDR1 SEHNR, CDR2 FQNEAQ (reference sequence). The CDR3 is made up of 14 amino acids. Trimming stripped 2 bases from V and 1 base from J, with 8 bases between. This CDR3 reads CASSLLQENTEAFF. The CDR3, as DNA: TGTGCCAGCAGCTTACTCCAGGAGAACACTGAAGCTTTCTTT.

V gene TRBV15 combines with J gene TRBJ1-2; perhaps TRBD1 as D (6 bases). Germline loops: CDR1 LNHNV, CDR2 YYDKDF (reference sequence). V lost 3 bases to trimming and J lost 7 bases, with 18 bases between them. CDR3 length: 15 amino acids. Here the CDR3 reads CATSSSLQGYGGYTF. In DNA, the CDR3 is TGTGCCACCAGCAGTTCCCTACAGGGATATGGTGGCTACACCTTC.

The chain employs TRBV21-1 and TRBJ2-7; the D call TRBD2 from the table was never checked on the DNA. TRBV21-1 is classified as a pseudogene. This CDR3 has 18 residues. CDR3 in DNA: TGTGCCAGCAGGTTGAAAACCATAGCGGGCCCGGACTTTTACGAGCAGTACTTC. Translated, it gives CASRLKTIAGPDFYEQYF.

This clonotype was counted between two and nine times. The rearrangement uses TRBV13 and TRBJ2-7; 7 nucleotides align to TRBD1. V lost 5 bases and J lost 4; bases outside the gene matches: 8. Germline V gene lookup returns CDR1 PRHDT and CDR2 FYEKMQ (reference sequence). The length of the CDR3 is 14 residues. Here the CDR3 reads CASSLGQNNYEQYF. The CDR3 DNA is TGTGCCAGCAGCCTGGGACAGAACAATTACGAGCAGTACTTC.

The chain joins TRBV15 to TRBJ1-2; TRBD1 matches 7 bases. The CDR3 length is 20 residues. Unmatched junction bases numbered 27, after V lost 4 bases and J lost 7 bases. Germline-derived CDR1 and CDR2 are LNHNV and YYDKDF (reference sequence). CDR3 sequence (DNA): TGTGCCACCAGCAAAGAAACCGGGACAGCAGCCCTGGAATCCGCCCGTGGCTACACCTTC. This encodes CATSKETGTAALESARGYTF.

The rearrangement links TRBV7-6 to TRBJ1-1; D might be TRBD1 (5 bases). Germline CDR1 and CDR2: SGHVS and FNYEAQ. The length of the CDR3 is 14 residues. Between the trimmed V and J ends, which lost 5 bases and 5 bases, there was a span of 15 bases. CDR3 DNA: TGTGCCAGCAGCCCCGACGGGGGATGGACTGAAGCTTTCTTT. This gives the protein CASSPDGGWTEAFF.

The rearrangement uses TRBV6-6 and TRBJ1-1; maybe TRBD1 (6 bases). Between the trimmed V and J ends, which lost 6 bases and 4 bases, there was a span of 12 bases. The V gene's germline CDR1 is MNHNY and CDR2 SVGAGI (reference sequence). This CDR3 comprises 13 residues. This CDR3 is CASRQGLSTEAFF. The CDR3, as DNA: TGTGCCAGCAGACAGGGCCTCAGCACTGAAGCTTTCTTT.

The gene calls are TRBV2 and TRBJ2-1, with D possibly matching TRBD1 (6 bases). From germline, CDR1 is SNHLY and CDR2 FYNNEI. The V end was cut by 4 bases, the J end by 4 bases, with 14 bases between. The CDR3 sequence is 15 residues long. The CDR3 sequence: CASSVEQGGYNEQFF. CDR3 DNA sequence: TGTGCCAGCAGTGTAGAACAGGGCGGATACAATGAGCAGTTCTTC.

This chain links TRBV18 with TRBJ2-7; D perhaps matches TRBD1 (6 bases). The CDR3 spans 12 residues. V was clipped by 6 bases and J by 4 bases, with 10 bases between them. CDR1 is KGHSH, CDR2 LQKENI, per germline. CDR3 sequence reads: CASSGTLYEQYF. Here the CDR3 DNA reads TGTGCCAGCTCCGGGACACTTTACGAGCAGTACTTC.

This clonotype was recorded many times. CDR3 sequence reads: CASSRTGISGNTIYF. Here the CDR3 DNA reads TGTGCCAGCAGCCGGACAGGGATTTCTGGAAACACCATATATTTT. The V and J genes are TRBV12-3 or TRBV12-4 and TRBJ1-3; TRBD1 matches at 8 bases. Unmatched junction bases numbered 5, after V lost 6 bases and J lost 1 base. This CDR3 is 15 amino acids long.

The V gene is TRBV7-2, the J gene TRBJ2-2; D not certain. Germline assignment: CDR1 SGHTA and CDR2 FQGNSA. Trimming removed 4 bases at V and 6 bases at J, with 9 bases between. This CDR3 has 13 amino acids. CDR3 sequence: CASSSKSAGELFF. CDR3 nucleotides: TGTGCCAGCAGCTCAAAATCGGCCGGGGAGCTGTTTTTT.